Below, 32 T cell receptor beta chains from the same sample are listed, as sequenced in a study of vaccination effects on CD4 cells after COVID-19. Their specific antigens are unknown. Produced via immunoSEQ multiplex PCR; TCRdb's table is partial and in-frame only. Among roughly 25,000 clones listed, over 55% were seen once. Under the ViraFEST assay, PBMC were stimulated with viral peptide pools so that antigen-specific CD4+ T cells expanded. Sequencing was performed afterwards. It was after nine to eleven days of culture that CD4+ T cells were isolated. Having tested negative for nucleocapsid antibodies, the vaccine recipients showed no prior SARS-CoV-2 infection. The material sequenced was CD4+ T cells from PBMCs cultured with HCoV-OC43 spike peptides, taken before COVID-19 vaccination. Specified subset: HCoV-OC43 spike overlapping peptide pool stimulation. The receptors here all came from a human donor who received a COVID-19 vaccine.

This chain connects TRBV12-3 or TRBV12-4 to TRBJ2-7; D remains unclear. V gave up 1 base and J gave up 3 bases, with 7 bases separating them. CDR3 size: 13 residues. For the CDR3, the DNA is TGTGCCAGCAGTTTAGGGACGGACTACGAGCAGTACTTC. Amino acid sequence: CASSLGTDYEQYF.

The V gene is TRBV2, the J gene TRBJ2-4; D not certain. With 7 bases removed from V and 0 bases from J, the gap between germline ends came to 10 bases. Germline V gives CDR1 SNHLY, CDR2 FYNNEI. The CDR3 consists of 14 residues. The CDR3 sequence is CASNPGLAKNIQYF. CDR3 DNA sequence: TGTGCCAGCAACCCAGGCCTAGCCAAAAACATTCAGTACTTC.

This clone was detected once. V usage is TRBV5-8 and J usage is TRBJ2-5; tentative D call: TRBD2 (6 bases). CDR1 SGHTS and CDR2 YDEGEE come from the germline V gene. This CDR3 spans 13 amino acids. Trimming cost V 5 bases and J 7 bases, with 15 bases left between them. The CDR3 DNA is TGTGCCAGCAGAAACCCGGGAGCTGGGACCCAGTACTTC. This codes for CASRNPGAGTQYF. Together with reference TRBV5-8 and TRBJ2-5, the CDR3 gives the full variable domain: EAGVTQSPTHLIKTRGQQATLRCSPISGHTSVYWYQQALGLGLQFLLWYDEGEERNRGNFPPRFSGRQFPNYSSELNVNALELEDSALYLCASRNPGAGTQYFGPGTRLLVL.

J is TRBJ2-2 and V is TRBV5-6, with TRBD2 matching 8 bases. This CDR3 region has 14 residues. V lost 4 bases, J lost 7 bases, and 6 bases stayed unmatched. Germline V gene lookup returns CDR1 SGHDT and CDR2 YYEEEE. This CDR3 is CASSPGGVRGELFF. In DNA, the CDR3 is TGTGCCAGCAGCCCGGGGGGGGTCCGCGGGGAGCTGTTTTTT.

The chain joins TRBV7-9 to TRBJ2-1; 7 positions agree with TRBD1. Germline V gene sequence: CDR1 SEHNR, CDR2 FQNEAQ (reference sequence). V gave up 5 bases and J gave up 8 bases; unmatched junction bases: 12. The CDR3 is 15 amino acids. For the CDR3, the DNA is TGTGCCAGCAGCCGTCGGGACAGCTTAGGCCATGAGCAGTTCTTC. This sequence encodes CASSRRDSLGHEQFF.

On this clone: The junction differs from germline at one of its ends, possibly a read error. This CDR3 is also generated by other DNA sequences in the sample. The V call is TRBV14, the J call TRBJ2-1; D gene ambiguous. CDR1 is SGHDN and CDR2 is FVKESK in the germline V gene. The CDR3 runs to 17 residues. CDR3 nucleotide sequence: TGTGCTAGCAGCCAAGCTAGTCTCCGATCCTCCTACAATGAGCAGTTCTTC. It codes for CASSQASLRSSYNEQFF.

V and J are TRBV11-2 and TRBJ2-5, with TRBD2 identical over 8 bases. CDR3 length: 15 residues. Looked up from germline, CDR1 is SGHAT and CDR2 is FQNNGV. J was trimmed by 4 bases and V by 5 bases; bases with no gene match: 9. Written as DNA, the CDR3 is TGTGCCAGCAGCCTCTTTATAGCGGGACCAGAGACCCAGTACTTC. Its translation is CASSLFIAGPETQYF.

This clone has just one count. The V call is TRBV10-3, the J call TRBJ2-1; TRBD1 matches 9 bases. Losses at the gene ends were 6 bases for V and 9 bases for J; bases not matched to a gene: 3. The CDR3 runs to 12 residues. Germline V gene sequence: CDR1 ENHRY, CDR2 SYGVKD. The CDR3 coding sequence is TGTGCCATCAGGGTGACAGGGGGTGAGCAGTTCTTC. The encoded protein is CAIRVTGGEQFF.

The chain couples TRBV10-3 to TRBJ2-1; tentative D call: TRBD1 (5 bases). Germline assignment: CDR1 ENHRY and CDR2 SYGVKD. The V and J ends lost 6 bases and 8 bases respectively, with 11 bases between them. The CDR3 consists of 12 residues. CDR3 protein: CAIRNEGDEQFF. CDR3 DNA sequence: TGTGCCATCAGGAACGAAGGGGATGAGCAGTTCTTC.

This chain links TRBV6-1 with TRBJ2-1; D gene uncertain. The CDR3 has 15 residues. From germline, CDR1 is MNHNS and CDR2 SASEGT. The V and J ends lost 1 base and 7 bases respectively, with 14 bases between them. CDR3 in amino acids: CASSEGWGPENEQFF. The CDR3 coding sequence is TGTGCCAGCAGTGAAGGGTGGGGTCCGGAGAATGAGCAGTTCTTC.

CDR3 bases: TGTGCCAGCAGTGGGGTGGGGCTAGCGGGAGGGAGCTCCTACGAGCAGTACTTC. It yields the protein CASSGVGLAGGSSYEQYF. V gene TRBV2 combines with J gene TRBJ2-7; 12 positions match TRBD2. Germline trimming cut 4 bases from V and 0 bases from J; bases unmatched to any gene: 10. CDR1 and CDR2 from the germline V gene are SNHLY and FYNNEI. The CDR3 consists of 18 residues.

The chain links TRBV13 to TRBJ2-2; no clear D gene. Germline values: CDR1 PRHDT, CDR2 FYEKMQ (reference sequence). Trimming removed 4 bases from V and 0 bases from J, with 15 bases in between. The CDR3 contains 17 residues. The CDR3 protein is CASSSQAYRSNTGELFF. The CDR3 DNA is TGTGCCAGCAGCTCACAAGCCTATAGATCGAACACCGGGGAGCTGTTTTTT.

The J gene is TRBJ2-7, the V gene TRBV18; 7 bases match TRBD1. CDR1 and CDR2 (germline): KGHSH, LQKENI. The V segment lost 6 bases and the J segment 4 bases; nucleotides outside the gene matches: 15. The CDR3 contains 16 residues. The CDR3 reads CASSPMGTTGRYEQYF. The CDR3 coding sequence is TGTGCCAGCTCCCCAATGGGGACGACAGGGCGGTACGAGCAGTACTTC.

The V and J genes are TRBV23-1 and TRBJ2-5; possibly TRBD1 or TRBD2 for D (5 bases each). TRBV23-1 belongs to the ORF category, with a function that is uncertain. V was pared by 5 bases and J by 2 bases, with 15 bases between. This CDR3 is built from 15 residues. CDR3 sequence: CASSERRDAQETQYF. The CDR3 bases are TGCGCCAGCAGTGAAAGACGGGACGCTCAAGAGACCCAGTACTTC.

This clone appeared a few times. The chain employs TRBV23-1 and TRBJ2-2, with D possibly TRBD1 on 5 matching bases. TRBV23-1 is annotated as an ORF whose role is uncertain. Deletions cut 2 bases from V and 3 bases from J, with 16 bases between. This CDR3 is 17 amino acids long. In nucleotides, the CDR3 is TGCGCCAGCAGTCAAGCAATCCAGGGTTTGGACACCGGGGAGCTGTTTTTT. It yields the protein CASSQAIQGLDTGELFF.

The CDR3 spells CASSLRSGTGGAKGGEQYF. DNA of the CDR3: TGCGCCAGCAGCCTTAGATCCGGGACAGGGGGCGCGAAGGGGGGCGAGCAGTACTTC. The chain uses TRBV4-1 and TRBJ2-7; 12 bases are a match to TRBD1. This CDR3 comprises 19 residues. Germline V CDR1 and CDR2: MGHRA, YSYEKL. With 4 bases clipped from V and 6 bases from J, the junction kept 19 bases outside the gene matches.

V gene TRBV7-7 combines with J gene TRBJ1-3; D gene unclear. Germline V gives CDR1 SSHAT, CDR2 FNYEAQ (reference sequence). The V and J ends lost 1 base and 2 bases respectively, with 9 bases between them. This CDR3 region has 15 residues. The CDR3 bases are TGTGCCAGCAGCTTAGACAGTATGCCTGGAAACACCATATATTTT. This encodes CASSLDSMPGNTIYF.

The chain uses TRBV5-5 and TRBJ2-3; D might be TRBD1 (6 bases). Trimming shortened V by 0 bases and J by 1 base, and 6 bases separated the two germline ends. Germline loops: CDR1 SGHKS, CDR2 YYEKEE (reference sequence). CDR3 length equals 14 residues. In nucleotides, the CDR3 is TGTGCCAGCAGCTTGGGGACAGGCACAGATACGCAGTATTTT. Translated, it gives CASSLGTGTDTQYF.

This clone was observed a single time. The chain employs TRBV29-1 and TRBJ1-2; D possibly corresponds to TRBD1 (6 bases). This CDR3 spans 19 amino acids. Germline V gene data show CDR1 as SQVTM and CDR2 as ANQGSEA. V gave up 5 bases and J gave up 2 bases, with 30 bases separating them. The CDR3 region is CSVLRARGESRASNYGYTF. The DNA for the CDR3 is TGCAGCGTTTTGAGGGCCAGGGGTGAGTCTCGGGCCTCCAACTATGGCTACACCTTC.

The chain employs TRBV5-1 and TRBJ2-2; 10 bases line up with TRBD2. The germline CDR1 and CDR2 sequences are SGHRS and YFSETQ. The V and J ends lost 6 bases and 1 base, in that order; junction bases with no gene match: 6. The CDR3 covers 16 residues. The CDR3: CASNPSGSGNTGELFF. CDR3 DNA: TGCGCCAGCAATCCTAGCGGGAGTGGGAACACCGGGGAGCTGTTTTTT.

The rearrangement uses TRBV11-2 and TRBJ1-2; 11 bases fit TRBD1. The germline gives CDR1 SGHAT, CDR2 FQNNGV. V lost 4 bases and J lost 7; bases outside the gene matches: 8. The CDR3 is made up of 15 amino acids. CDR3 sequence reads: CASSYTDRGLGGYTF. The CDR3 coding sequence is TGTGCCAGCAGCTATACGGACAGGGGGCTAGGTGGCTACACCTTC.

The rearrangement joins TRBV6-6 to TRBJ1-1, with 8 bases lining up with TRBD1. From germline, CDR1 is MNHNY and CDR2 SVGAGI (reference sequence). Unmatched junction bases numbered 10, after V lost 5 bases and J lost 2 bases. CDR3 size: 16 residues. CDR3 in DNA: TGTGCCAGCAGTACCCCGAGACAGGGGAGTAACACTGAAGCTTTCTTT. It specifies CASSTPRQGSNTEAFF.

This chain links TRBV29-1 with TRBJ2-7; D is unresolved. Germline V lookup: CDR1 SQVTM, CDR2 ANQGSEA. The CDR3 loop spans 12 amino acids. V was clipped by 7 bases and J by 5 bases, with 15 bases between them. The CDR3 sequence is CSGRASGDEQYF. DNA of the CDR3: TGCAGCGGCCGGGCCTCAGGCGACGAGCAGTACTTC.

V gene TRBV3-1 (or the pseudogene TRBV3-2) combines with J gene TRBJ2-3; 12 positions match TRBD2. This CDR3 has 18 residues. Per germline, CDR1 LGHDT and CDR2 YNNKEL (reference sequence). With 0 bases clipped from V and 1 base from J, the junction kept 5 bases outside the gene matches. CDR3 in amino acids: CASSQDIPSGRGTDTQYF. CDR3 coding DNA: TGTGCCAGCAGCCAAGATATTCCTAGCGGGAGGGGCACAGATACGCAGTATTTT.

The chain couples TRBV30 to TRBJ2-1; D remains ambiguous. V was shortened by 3 bases and J by 13 bases, with 19 bases between the two germline ends. In germline, CDR1 is GTSNPN, CDR2 SVGIG (reference sequence). The CDR3 is 13 amino acids. DNA of the CDR3: TGTGCCTGGAGGGAAACCGGCTGGCCCAGACAGTTCTTC. This codes for CAWRETGWPRQFF.

The chain combines TRBV9 with TRBJ1-1; D remains ambiguous. The V end lost 0 bases, the J end lost 3 bases, and 6 bases lay between the germline ends. Germline CDR1 SGDLS, CDR2 YYNGEE. This CDR3 has 13 amino acids. CDR3 DNA: TGTGCCAGCAGCGTAGAACCGTACACTGAAGCTTTCTTT. Translated, it gives CASSVEPYTEAFF.

As concerns this clone: One end of the junction is discordant with germline, which a read error may explain. The chain combines TRBV27 with TRBJ2-1; tentatively, D is TRBD2 (6 bases). The V gene's germline CDR1 is MNHEY and CDR2 SMNVEV (reference sequence). This CDR3 comprises 13 residues. As DNA, the CDR3 is TGTGCCAGCAGTTCGGGGGTATTGGGGGATAACCTCTTC. Protein: CASSSGVLGDNLF.

CDR3 nucleotides: TGTGCCAGCAGCTCGCAATCAGAGGCCCCATTGGTGACCCAGTACTTC. Translation: CASSSQSEAPLVTQYF. The chain recombines TRBV21-1 with TRBJ2-5; the D call of TRBD2 is as the table states it, not checked on the DNA. TRBV21-1 is a pseudogene segment. The CDR3 has 16 amino acids.

The chain uses TRBV13 and TRBJ2-7; D is perhaps TRBD1 or TRBD2 (6 bases each). The CDR3 runs 17 residues. Germline CDR1 is PRHDT and CDR2 is FYEKMQ (reference sequence). Trimming removed 6 bases from V and 2 bases from J, with 23 bases in between. The CDR3 protein is CASREGGRTEKAYEQYF. The CDR3 DNA is TGTGCCAGCAGGGAAGGGGGGAGGACAGAAAAAGCCTACGAGCAGTACTTC.

The chain links TRBV6-5 to TRBJ1-2; D is possibly TRBD1 (5 bases). Per germline, CDR1 MNHEY and CDR2 SVGAGI. V was pared by 7 bases and J by 1 base, with 13 bases between. The CDR3 extends over 14 amino acids. Here the CDR3 reads CASTGPRSNYGYTF. The CDR3 nucleotides read TGTGCCAGCACGGGACCGAGAAGTAACTATGGCTACACCTTC.

The chain has TRBV5-4 and TRBJ2-5; 9 bases align to TRBD2. This CDR3 contains 15 residues. Trimming removed 4 bases from V and 3 bases from J; junction bases left unmatched: 7. Looked up from germline, CDR1 is SGHNT and CDR2 is YYREEE (reference sequence). CDR3 protein: CASSAGGPGKETQYF. CDR3 DNA: TGTGCCAGCAGCGCGGGGGGGCCGGGAAAAGAGACCCAGTACTTC.

The chain uses TRBV6-2 or TRBV6-3 and TRBJ1-1; 9 bases map to TRBD1. The CDR3 extends over 16 amino acids. Unmatched junction bases numbered 6, after V lost 4 bases and J lost 0 bases. Germline V gives CDR1 MNHEY, CDR2 SVGEGT. The CDR3 DNA is TGTGCCAGCAGTTGGGGACAGGGAATGATGAACACTGAAGCTTTCTTT. This sequence encodes CASSWGQGMMNTEAFF.